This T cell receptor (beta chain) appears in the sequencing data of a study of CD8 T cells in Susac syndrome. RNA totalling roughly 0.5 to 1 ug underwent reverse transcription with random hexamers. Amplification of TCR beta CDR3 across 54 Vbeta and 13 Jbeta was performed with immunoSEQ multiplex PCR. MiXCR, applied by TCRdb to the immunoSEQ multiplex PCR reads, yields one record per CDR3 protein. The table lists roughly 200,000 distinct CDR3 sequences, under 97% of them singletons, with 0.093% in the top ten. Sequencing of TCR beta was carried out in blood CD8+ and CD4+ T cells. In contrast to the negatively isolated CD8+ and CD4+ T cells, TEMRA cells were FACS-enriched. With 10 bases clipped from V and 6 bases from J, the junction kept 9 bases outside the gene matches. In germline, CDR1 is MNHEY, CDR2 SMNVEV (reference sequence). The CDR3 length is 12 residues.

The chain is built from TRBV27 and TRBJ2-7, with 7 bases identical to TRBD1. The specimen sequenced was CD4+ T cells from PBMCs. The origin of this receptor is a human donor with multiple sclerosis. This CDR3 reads CATITGASEQYF. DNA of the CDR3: TGTGCCACAATAACAGGGGCCTCCGAGCAGTACTTC.